This T cell receptor beta chain was retrieved from a study of vaccination effects on CD4 cells after COVID-19. Study-level results: Of the vaccine-induced clones from healthy vaccinees, merely 1 of 255 recognized common cold coronaviruses as well.

V lost 4 bases and J lost 7, with 14 bases in between. The CDR3 has 14 residues. Germline V gene sequence: CDR1 SGHNT, CDR2 YYREEE (reference sequence). The authors isolated CD4+ T cells after around nine days of culture. This clone was picked up a small number of times. No antigen is known for it. Clones were read by immunoSEQ multiplex PCR, and TCRdb kept only the in-frame ones, dropping some. The sample has roughly 29,000 clones, 55% to 65% seen once. The starting material was CD4+ T cells from PBMCs cultured without peptide, obtained before COVID-19 vaccination. The chain employs TRBV5-4 and TRBJ1-4; perhaps TRBD1 as D (5 bases). The TCR was taken from a human donor who received a COVID-19 vaccine. In nucleotides, the CDR3 is TGTGCCAGCAGCGGTGGACAAGACAGTGAAAAACTGTTTTTT. Translating gives CASSGGQDSEKLFF.